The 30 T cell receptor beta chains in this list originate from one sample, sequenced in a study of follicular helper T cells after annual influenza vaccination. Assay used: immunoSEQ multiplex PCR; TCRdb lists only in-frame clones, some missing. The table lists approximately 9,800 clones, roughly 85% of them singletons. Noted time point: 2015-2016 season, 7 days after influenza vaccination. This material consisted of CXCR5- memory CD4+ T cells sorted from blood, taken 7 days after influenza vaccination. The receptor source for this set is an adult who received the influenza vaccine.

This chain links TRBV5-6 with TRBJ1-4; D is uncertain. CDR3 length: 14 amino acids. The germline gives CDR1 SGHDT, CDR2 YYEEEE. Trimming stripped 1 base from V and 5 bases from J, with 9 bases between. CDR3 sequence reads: CASSLRVGNEKLFF. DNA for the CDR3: TGTGCCAGCAGCTTGCGGGTAGGGAATGAAAAACTGTTTTTT.

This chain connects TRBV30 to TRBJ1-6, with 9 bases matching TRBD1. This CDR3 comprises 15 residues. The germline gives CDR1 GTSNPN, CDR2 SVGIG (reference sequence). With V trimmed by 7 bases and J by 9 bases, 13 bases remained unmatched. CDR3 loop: CAYHRGDREFSPLHF. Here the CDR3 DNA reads TGTGCCTACCATCGAGGGGACAGGGAGTTTTCACCCCTCCACTTT.

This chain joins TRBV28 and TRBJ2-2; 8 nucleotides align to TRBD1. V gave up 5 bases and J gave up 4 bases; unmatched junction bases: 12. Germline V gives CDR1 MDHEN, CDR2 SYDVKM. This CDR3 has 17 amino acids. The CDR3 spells CASSPFRRTGSTGELFF. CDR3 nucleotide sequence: TGTGCCAGCAGTCCCTTCAGGAGGACAGGGAGCACCGGGGAGCTGTTTTTT.

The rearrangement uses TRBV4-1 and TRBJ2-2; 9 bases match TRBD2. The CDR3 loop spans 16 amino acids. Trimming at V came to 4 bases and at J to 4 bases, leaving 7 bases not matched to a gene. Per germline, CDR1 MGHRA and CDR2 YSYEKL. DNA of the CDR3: TGCGCCAGCAGCCCGCCCCTAGCGGGGATCACCGGGGAGCTGTTTTTT. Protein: CASSPPLAGITGELFF.

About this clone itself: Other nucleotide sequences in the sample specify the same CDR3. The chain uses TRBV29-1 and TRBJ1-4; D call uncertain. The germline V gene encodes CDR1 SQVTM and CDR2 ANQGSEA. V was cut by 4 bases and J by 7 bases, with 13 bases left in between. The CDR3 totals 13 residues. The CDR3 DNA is TGCAGCGTTGGAGGGTCCGTCGCTGAAAAACTGTTTTTT. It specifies CSVGGSVAEKLFF.

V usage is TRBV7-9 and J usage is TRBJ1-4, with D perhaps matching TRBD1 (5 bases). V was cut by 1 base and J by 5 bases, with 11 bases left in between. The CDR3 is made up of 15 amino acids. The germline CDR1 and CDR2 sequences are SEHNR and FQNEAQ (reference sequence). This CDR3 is CASSLGGTPNEKLFF. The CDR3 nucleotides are TGTGCCAGCAGCTTAGGGGGGACCCCCAATGAAAAACTGTTTTTT.

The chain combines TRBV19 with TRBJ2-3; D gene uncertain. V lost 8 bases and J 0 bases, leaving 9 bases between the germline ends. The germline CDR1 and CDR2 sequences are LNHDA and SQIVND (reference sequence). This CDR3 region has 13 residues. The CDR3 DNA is TGTGCCAGTTCTGAGACTAGCACAGATACGCAGTATTTT. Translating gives CASSETSTDTQYF.

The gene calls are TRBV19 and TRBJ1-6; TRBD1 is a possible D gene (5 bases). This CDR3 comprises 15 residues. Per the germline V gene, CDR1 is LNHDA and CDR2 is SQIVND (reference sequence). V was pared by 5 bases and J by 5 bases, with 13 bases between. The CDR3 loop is CASSSGRTDNSPLHF. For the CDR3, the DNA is TGTGCCAGTAGTTCGGGACGGACCGATAATTCACCCCTCCACTTT.

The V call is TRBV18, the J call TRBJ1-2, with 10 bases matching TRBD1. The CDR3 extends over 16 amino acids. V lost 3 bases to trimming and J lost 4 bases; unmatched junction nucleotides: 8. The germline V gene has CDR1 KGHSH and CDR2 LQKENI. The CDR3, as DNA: TGTGCCAGCTCACCGGGGACAGGGGCCGCGGGCTATGGCTACACCTTC. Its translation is CASSPGTGAAGYGYTF.

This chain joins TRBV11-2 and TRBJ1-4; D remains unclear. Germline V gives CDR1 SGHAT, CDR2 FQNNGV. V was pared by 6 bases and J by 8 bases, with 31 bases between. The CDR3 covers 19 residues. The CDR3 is CASRLSSNRRGRKDEKLFF. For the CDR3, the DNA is TGTGCCAGCAGACTTTCCTCGAACCGGCGAGGGAGGAAGGACGAAAAACTGTTTTTT.

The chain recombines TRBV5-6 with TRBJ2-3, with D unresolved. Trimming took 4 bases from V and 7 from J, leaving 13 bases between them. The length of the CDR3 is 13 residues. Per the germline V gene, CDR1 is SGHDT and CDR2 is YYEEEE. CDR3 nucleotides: TGTGCCAGCAGCCTGAACCGCCATTATACGCAGTATTTT. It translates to CASSLNRHYTQYF.

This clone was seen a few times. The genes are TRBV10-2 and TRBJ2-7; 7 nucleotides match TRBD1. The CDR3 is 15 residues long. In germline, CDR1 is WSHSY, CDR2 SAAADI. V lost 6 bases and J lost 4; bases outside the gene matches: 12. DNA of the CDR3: TGCGCCAGCAGGAGGGGGACAGAGACCCTTTACGAGCAGTACTTC. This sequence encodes CASRRGTETLYEQYF.

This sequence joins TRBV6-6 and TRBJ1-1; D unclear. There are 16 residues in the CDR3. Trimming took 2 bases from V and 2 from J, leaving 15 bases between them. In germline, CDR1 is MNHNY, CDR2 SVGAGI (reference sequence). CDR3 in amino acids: CASSYEAPELNTEAFF. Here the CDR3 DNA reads TGTGCCAGCAGTTACGAAGCGCCGGAGCTTAACACTGAAGCTTTCTTT.

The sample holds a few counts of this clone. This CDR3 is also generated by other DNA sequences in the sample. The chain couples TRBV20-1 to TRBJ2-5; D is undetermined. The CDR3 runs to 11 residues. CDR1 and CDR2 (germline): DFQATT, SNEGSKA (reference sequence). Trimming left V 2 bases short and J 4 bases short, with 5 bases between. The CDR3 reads CSARPLETQYF. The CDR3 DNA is TGCAGTGCTAGACCATTAGAGACCCAGTACTTC.

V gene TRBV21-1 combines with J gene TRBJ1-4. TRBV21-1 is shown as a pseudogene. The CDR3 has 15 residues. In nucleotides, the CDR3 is TGTGCCAGCAGCAAAGCTAGGGTCCTCAATGAAAAACTGTTTTTT. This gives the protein CASSKARVLNEKLFF.

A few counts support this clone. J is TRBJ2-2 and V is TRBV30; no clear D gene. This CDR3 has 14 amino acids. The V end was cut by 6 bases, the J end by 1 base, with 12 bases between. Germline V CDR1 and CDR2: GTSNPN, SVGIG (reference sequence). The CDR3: CACTGRMNTGELFF. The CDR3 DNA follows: TGTGCCTGCACCGGACGGATGAACACCGGGGAGCTGTTTTTT.

CDR3 protein: CASSLGRETQYF. CDR3 coding DNA: TGTGCCAGCAGCCTAGGGCGAGAGACCCAGTACTTC. The J gene is TRBJ2-5, the V gene TRBV7-2, with D unresolved. This CDR3 is built from 12 residues. Germline V gives CDR1 SGHTA, CDR2 FQGNSA. The V gene lost 5 bases and the J gene lost 4 bases, with 8 bases spanning the gap.

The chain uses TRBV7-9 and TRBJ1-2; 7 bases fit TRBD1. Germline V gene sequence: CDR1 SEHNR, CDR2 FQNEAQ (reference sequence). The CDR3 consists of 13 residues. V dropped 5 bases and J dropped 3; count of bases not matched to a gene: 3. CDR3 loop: CASSPDRDYGYTF. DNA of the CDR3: TGTGCCAGCAGCCCTGACAGGGACTATGGCTACACCTTC.

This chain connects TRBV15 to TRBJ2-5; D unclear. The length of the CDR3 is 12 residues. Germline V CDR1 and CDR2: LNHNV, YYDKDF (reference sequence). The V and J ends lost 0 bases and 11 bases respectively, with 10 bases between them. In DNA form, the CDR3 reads TGTGCCACCAGCAGAGATTTGGCGAAGCAGTACTTC. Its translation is CATSRDLAKQYF.

The CDR3 is CASTQNRERGYEQYF. The CDR3 nucleotides read TGTGCCAGCACCCAAAATCGGGAGAGAGGCTACGAGCAGTACTTC. This chain links TRBV6-5 with TRBJ2-7, with D perhaps matching TRBD2 (6 bases). The CDR3 is made up of 15 amino acids. Trimming stripped 7 bases from V and 3 bases from J, with 19 bases between. The germline CDR1 and CDR2 sequences are MNHEY and SVGAGI.

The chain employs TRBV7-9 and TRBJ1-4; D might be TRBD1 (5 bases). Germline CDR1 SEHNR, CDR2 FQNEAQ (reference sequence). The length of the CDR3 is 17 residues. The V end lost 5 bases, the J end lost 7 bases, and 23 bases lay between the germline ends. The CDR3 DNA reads TGTGCCAGCAGCCCCCCGCCCCTCGAGGGGCGTGGTGAAAAACTGTTTTTT. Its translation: CASSPPPLEGRGEKLFF.

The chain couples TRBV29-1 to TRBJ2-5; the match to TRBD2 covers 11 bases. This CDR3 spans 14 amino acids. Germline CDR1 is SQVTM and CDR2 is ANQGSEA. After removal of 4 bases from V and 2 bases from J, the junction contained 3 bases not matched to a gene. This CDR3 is CSVGLAGGQETQYF. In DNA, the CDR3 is TGCAGCGTTGGGTTAGCGGGGGGGCAAGAGACCCAGTACTTC.

The CDR3 DNA sequence: TGTGCCAGCAGTGGCCCAAGAAACACCATATATTTT. It translates to CASSGPRNTIYF. The chain joins TRBV2 to TRBJ1-3; no clear D. V was shortened by 4 bases and J by 5 bases, with 6 bases between the two germline ends. The CDR3 loop spans 12 amino acids. Germline CDR1 SNHLY, CDR2 FYNNEI.

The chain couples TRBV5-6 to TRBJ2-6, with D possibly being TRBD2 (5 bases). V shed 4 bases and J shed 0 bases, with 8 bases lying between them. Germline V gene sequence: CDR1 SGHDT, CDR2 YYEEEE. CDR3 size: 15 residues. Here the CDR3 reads CASSLGLSGANVLTF. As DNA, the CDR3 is TGTGCCAGCAGCCTAGGACTCTCTGGGGCCAACGTCCTGACTTTC.

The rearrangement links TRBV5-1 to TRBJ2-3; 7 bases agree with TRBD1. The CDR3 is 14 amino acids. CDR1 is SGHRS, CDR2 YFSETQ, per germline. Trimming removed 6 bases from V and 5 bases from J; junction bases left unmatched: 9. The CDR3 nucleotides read TGCGCCAGCAAGGGGGCGCGGATCGGAGATACGCAGTATTTT. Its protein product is CASKGARIGDTQYF.

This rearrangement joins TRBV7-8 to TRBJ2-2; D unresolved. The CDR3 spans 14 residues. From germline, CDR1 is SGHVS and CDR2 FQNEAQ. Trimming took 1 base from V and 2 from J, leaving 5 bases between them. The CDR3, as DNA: TGTGCCAGCAGCTTAGATCATAACACCGGGGAGCTGTTTTTT. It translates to CASSLDHNTGELFF. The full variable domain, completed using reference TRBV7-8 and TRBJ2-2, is GAGVSQSPRYKVAKRGQDVALRCDPISGHVSLFWYQQALGQGPEFLTYFQNEAQLDKSGLPSDRFFAERPEGSVSTLKIQRTQQEDSAVYLCASSLDHNTGELFFGEGSRLTVL.

This chain's CDR3 is CASSPIQVVARGDGYTF. CDR3 DNA: TGTGCCAGCAGCCCAATACAGGTCGTTGCTCGCGGTGATGGCTACACCTTC. V gene TRBV7-6 combines with J gene TRBJ1-2; a weak D match, TRBD1 (5 bases). The germline V gene encodes CDR1 SGHVS and CDR2 FNYEAQ. The germline V and J ends were trimmed by 5 bases and 6 bases, with 25 bases remaining between them. The CDR3 loop spans 17 amino acids.

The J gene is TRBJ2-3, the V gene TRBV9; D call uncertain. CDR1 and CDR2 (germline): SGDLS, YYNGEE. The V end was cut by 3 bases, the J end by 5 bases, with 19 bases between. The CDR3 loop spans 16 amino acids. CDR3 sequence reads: CASSGTTPLLGDTQYF. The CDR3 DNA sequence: TGTGCCAGCAGCGGAACAACACCTCTTCTTGGAGATACGCAGTATTTT.

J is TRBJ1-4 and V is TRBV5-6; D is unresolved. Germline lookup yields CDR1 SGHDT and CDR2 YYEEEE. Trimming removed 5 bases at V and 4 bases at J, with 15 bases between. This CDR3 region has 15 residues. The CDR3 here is CASSYRAPFNEKLFF. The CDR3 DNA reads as TGTGCCAGCAGTTACCGGGCCCCCTTTAATGAAAAACTGTTTTTT.

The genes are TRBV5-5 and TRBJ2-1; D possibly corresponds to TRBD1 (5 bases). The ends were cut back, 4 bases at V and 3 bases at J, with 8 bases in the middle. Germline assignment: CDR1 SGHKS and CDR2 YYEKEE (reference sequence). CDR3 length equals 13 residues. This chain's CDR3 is CASSMDIYNEQFF. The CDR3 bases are TGTGCCAGCAGCATGGACATCTACAATGAGCAGTTCTTC.